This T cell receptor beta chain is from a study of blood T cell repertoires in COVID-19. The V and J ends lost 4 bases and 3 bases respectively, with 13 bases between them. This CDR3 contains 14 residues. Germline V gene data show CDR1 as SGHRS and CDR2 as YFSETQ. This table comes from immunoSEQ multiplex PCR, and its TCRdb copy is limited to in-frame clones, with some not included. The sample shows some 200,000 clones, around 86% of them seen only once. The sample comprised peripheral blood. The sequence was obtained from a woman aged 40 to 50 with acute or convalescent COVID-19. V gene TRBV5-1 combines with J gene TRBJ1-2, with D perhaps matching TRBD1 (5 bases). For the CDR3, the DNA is TGCGCCAGCAGCCCTCTCCGGGGGGACTATGGCTACACCTTC. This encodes CASSPLRGDYGYTF.